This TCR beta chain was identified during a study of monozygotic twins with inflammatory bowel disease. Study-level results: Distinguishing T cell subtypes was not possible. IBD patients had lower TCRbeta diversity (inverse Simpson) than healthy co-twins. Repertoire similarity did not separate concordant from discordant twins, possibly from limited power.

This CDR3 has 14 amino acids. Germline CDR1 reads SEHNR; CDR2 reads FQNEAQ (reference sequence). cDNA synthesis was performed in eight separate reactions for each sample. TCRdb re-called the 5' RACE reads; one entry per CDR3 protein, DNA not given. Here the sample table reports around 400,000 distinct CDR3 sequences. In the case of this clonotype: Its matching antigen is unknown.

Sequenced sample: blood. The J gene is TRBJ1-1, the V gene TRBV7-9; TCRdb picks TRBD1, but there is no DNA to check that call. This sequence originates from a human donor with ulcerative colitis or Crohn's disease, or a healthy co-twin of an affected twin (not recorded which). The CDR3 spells CASSRQSSLTEAFF.